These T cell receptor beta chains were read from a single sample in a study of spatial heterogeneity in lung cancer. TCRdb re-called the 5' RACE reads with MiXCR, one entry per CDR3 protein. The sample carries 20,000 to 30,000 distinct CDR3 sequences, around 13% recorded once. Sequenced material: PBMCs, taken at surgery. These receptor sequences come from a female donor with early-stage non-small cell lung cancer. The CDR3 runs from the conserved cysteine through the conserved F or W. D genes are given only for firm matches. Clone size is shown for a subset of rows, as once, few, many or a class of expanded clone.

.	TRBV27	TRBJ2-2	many	CASSFGANTGELFF	TGTGCCAGCAGTTTTGGGGCGAACACCGGGGAGCTGTTTTTT
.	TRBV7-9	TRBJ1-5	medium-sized	CASSSTQAAGQPQHF	TGTGCCAGCAGCTCCACACAGGCCGCTGGTCAGCCCCAGCATTTT
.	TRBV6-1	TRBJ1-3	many	CASIIGAAGNTIYF	TGTGCCAGCATCATCGGGGCAGCAGGAAACACCATATATTTT
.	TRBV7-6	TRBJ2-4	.	CASSLSISGVKNIQYF	TGTGCCAGCAGCTTAAGCATCTCTGGGGTCAAAAACATTCAGTACTTC
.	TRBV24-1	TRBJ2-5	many	CATSDPGSLRETQYF	TGTGCCACCAGTGATCCCGGGAGCCTGAGGGAGACCCAGTACTTC
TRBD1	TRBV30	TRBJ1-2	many	CAWRDRGFTVYGYTF	TGTGCCTGGAGGGACAGGGGCTTTACAGTTTATGGCTACACCTTC
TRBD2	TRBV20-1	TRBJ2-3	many	CSAELLAGARDTQYF	TGCAGTGCTGAACTACTAGCGGGGGCACGCGATACGCAGTATTTT
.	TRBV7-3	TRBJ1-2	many	CASSLTGTTPGYTF	TGTGCCAGCAGCTTAACCGGGACTACTCCTGGCTACACCTTC
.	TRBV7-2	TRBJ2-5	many	CASTLKETQYF	TGTGCCAGCACTTTAAAAGAGACCCAGTACTTC
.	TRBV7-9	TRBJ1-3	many	CASALIGAGENTIYF	TGTGCCAGCGCCCTAATCGGGGCAGGCGAAAACACCATATATTTT
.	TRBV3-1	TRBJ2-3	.	CASSLPRGAGGTDTQYF	TGTGCCAGCAGCCTCCCGAGGGGGGCGGGGGGCACAGATACGCAGTATTTT
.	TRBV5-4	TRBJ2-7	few	CASSLSPALYEQYF	TGTGCCAGCAGCTTGTCTCCGGCGCTCTACGAGCAGTACTTC
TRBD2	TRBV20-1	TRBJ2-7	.	CSASTSLFGYEQYF	TGCAGTGCCTCGACTAGCCTCTTCGGGTACGAGCAGTACTTC
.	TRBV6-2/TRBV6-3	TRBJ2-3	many	CASSSTTVDFRPYF	TGTGCCAGCAGTTCCACTACCGTGGACTTTAGACCGTATTTT
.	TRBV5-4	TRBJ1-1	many	CASSYGTLNTEAFF	TGTGCCAGCAGCTACGGGACACTGAACACTGAAGCTTTCTTT
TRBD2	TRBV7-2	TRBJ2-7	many	CASSLSLLAGYEQYF	TGTGCCAGCAGCTTAAGCTTACTAGCGGGCTACGAGCAGTACTTC
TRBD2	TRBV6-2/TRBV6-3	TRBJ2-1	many	CASRSGTSPYEQFF	TGTGCCAGCAGGTCCGGGACTAGCCCCTATGAGCAGTTCTTC
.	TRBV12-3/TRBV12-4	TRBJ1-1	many	CATKTPGMNTEAFF	TGTGCCACCAAAACCCCGGGGATGAACACTGAAGCTTTCTTT
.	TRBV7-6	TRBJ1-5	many	CASSQNNQPQHF	TGTGCCAGCAGCCAAAACAATCAGCCCCAGCATTTT
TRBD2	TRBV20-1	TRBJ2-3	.	CSARDSGGKTDTQYF	TGCAGTGCTAGAGATAGCGGGGGGAAGACAGATACGCAGTATTTT
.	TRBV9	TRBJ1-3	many	CASSVPGNTIYF	TGTGCCAGCAGCGTTCCTGGAAACACCATATATTTT
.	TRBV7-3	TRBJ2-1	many	CASSPTAEGPPTYNEQFF	TGTGCCAGCAGCCCCACGGCGGAAGGGCCCCCTACCTACAATGAGCAGTTCTTC
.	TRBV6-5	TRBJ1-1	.	CASSTPGQGTEAFF	TGTGCCAGCAGCACCCCGGGTCAGGGGACTGAAGCTTTCTTT
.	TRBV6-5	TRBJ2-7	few	CASSRLDRPGEQYF	TGTGCCAGCAGTCGCCTCGACAGGCCGGGCGAGCAGTACTTC
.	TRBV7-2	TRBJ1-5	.	CASSSLNQPQHF	TGTGCCAGCAGCTCACTGAATCAGCCCCAGCATTTT
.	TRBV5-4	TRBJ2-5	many	CASSFSVPQETQYF	TGTGCCAGCAGCTTTTCCGTACCTCAAGAGACCCAGTACTTC
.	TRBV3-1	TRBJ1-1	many	CASSHGRSEAFF	TGTGCCAGCAGCCACGGACGCAGTGAAGCTTTCTTT
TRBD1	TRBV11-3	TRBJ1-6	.	CASSPGTGGDSPLHF	TGTGCCAGCAGCCCCGGGACAGGGGGCGATTCACCCCTCCACTTT
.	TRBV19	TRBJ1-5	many	CASNLGQPSGPQHF	TGTGCCAGTAATTTGGGGCAGCCATCAGGGCCCCAGCATTTT
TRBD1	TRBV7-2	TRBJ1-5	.	CASSSRGQGGQPQHF	TGTGCCAGCAGCTCGCGGGGACAGGGAGGCCAGCCCCAGCATTTT
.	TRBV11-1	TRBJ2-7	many	CASSLGDSQVTYEQYF	TGTGCCAGCAGCTTAGGGGACTCTCAAGTGACCTACGAGCAGTACTTC